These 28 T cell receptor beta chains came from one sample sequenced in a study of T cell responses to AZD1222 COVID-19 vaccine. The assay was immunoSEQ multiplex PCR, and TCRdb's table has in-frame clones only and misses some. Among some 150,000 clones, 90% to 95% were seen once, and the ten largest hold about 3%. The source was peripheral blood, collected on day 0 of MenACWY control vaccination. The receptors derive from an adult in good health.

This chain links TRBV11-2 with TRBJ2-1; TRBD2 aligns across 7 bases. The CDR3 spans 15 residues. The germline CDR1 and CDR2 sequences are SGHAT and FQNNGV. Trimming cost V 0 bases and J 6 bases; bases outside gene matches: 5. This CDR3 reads CASSLDRASGNEQFF. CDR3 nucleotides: TGTGCCAGCAGCTTAGATAGGGCTAGCGGCAATGAGCAGTTCTTC.

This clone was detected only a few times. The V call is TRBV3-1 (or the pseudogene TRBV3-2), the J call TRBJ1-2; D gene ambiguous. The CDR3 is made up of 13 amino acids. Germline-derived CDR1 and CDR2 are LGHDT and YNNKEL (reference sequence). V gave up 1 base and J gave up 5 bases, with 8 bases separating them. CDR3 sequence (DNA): TGTGCCAGCAGCCAAGGGTTTAGTTATGGCTACACCTTC. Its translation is CASSQGFSYGYTF.

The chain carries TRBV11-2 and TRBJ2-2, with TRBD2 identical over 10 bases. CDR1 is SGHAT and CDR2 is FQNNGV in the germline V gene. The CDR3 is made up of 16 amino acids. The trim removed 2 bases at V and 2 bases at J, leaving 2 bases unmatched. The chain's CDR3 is CASSLSGGANTGELFF. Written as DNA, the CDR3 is TGTGCCAGCAGCTTAAGCGGGGGGGCTAACACCGGGGAGCTGTTTTTT.

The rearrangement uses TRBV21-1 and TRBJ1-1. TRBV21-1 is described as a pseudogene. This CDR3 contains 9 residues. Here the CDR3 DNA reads TGTGCCAGCAGCGGTGGGGCTTTCTTT. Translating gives CASSGGAFF.

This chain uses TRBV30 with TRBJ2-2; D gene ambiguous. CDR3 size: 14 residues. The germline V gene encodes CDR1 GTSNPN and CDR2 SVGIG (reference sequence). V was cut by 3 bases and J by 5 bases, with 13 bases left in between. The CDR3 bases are TGTGCCTGGAGGGTCGGCTACCGAACCGGGGAGCTGTTTTTT. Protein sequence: CAWRVGYRTGELFF.

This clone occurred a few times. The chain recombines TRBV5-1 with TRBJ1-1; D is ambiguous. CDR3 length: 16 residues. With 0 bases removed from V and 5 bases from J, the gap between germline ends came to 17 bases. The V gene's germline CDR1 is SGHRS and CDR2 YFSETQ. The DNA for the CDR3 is TGCGCCAGCAGCTTGGCACGGGCCTCCCGGAGGACTGAAGCTTTCTTT. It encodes CASSLARASRRTEAFF.

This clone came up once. The CDR3 loop reads CASSLAGAYNEQFF. The CDR3 coding sequence is TGTGCCAGCAGCTTAGCGGGGGCCTACAATGAGCAGTTCTTC. This chain uses TRBV11-2 with TRBJ2-1; possible D gene TRBD2, 6 bases. The germline gives CDR1 SGHAT, CDR2 FQNNGV. CDR3 length equals 14 residues. Between the trimmed V and J ends, which lost 1 base and 2 bases, there was a span of 6 bases. The full variable domain, completed using reference TRBV11-2 and TRBJ2-1, is EAGVAQSPRYKIIEKRQSVAFWCNPISGHATLYWYQQILGQGPKLLIQFQNNGVVDDSQLPKDRFSAERLKGVDSTLKIQPAKLEDSAVYLCASSLAGAYNEQFFGPGTRLTVL.

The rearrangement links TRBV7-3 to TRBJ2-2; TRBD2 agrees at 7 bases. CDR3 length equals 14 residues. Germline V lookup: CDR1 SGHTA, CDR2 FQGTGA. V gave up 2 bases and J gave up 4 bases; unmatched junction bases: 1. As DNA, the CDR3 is TGTGCCAGCAGCTTAGCGGGAGTCACCGGGGAGCTGTTTTTT. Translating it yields CASSLAGVTGELFF. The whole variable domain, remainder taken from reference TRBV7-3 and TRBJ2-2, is GAGVSQTPSNKVTEKGKYVELRCDPISGHTALYWYRQSLGQGPEFLIYFQGTGAADDSGLPNDRFFAVRPEGSVSTLKIQRTERGDSAVYLCASSLAGVTGELFFGEGSRLTVL.

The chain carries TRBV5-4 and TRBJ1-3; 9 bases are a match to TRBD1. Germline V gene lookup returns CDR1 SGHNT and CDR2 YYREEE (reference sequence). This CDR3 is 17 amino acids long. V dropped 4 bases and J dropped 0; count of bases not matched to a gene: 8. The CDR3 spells CASSSRTGAISGNTIYF. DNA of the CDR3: TGTGCCAGCAGCAGCAGGACAGGGGCTATCTCTGGAAACACCATATATTTT.

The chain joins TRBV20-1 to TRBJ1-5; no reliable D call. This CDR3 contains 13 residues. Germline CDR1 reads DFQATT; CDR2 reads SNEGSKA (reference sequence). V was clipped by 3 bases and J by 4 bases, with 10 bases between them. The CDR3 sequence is CSASTAPNQPQHF. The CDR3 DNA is TGCAGTGCTAGTACGGCGCCAAATCAGCCCCAGCATTTT.

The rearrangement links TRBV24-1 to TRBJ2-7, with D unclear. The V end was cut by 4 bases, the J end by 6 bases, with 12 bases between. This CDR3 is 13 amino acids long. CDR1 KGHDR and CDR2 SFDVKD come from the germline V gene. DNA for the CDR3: TGTGCCACCAGTGACGGCACGTTGGGCGAGCAGTACTTC. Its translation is CATSDGTLGEQYF.

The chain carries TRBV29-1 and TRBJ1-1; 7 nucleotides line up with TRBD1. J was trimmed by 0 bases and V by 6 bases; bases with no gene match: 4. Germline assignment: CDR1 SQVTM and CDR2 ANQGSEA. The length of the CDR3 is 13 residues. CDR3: CSVMTGMNTEAFF. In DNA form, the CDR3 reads TGCAGCGTGATGACAGGGATGAACACTGAAGCTTTCTTT.

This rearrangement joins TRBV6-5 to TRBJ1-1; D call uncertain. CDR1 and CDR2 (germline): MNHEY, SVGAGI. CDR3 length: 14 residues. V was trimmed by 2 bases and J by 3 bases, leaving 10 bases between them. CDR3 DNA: TGTGCCAGCAGTTACGGCAGGAAATACACTGAAGCTTTCTTT. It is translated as CASSYGRKYTEAFF.

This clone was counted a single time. This CDR3 reads CASSPRLARANSGNTIYF. The DNA for the CDR3 is TGTGCCAGCAGCCCGAGGCTGGCCAGGGCGAATTCTGGAAACACCATATATTTT. This chain joins TRBV3-1 (or the pseudogene TRBV3-2) and TRBJ1-3; possibly TRBD1 for D (5 bases). The V gene lost 4 bases and the J gene lost 1 base, with 20 bases spanning the gap. The CDR3 has 18 residues. Germline V gene sequence: CDR1 LGHDT, CDR2 YNNKEL (reference sequence).

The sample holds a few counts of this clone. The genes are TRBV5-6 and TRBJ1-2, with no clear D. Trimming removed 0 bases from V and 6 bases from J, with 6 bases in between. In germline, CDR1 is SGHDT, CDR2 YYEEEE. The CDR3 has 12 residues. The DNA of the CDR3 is TGTGCCAGCAGCTTGGGTCATGATGGCTACACCTTC. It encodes CASSLGHDGYTF.

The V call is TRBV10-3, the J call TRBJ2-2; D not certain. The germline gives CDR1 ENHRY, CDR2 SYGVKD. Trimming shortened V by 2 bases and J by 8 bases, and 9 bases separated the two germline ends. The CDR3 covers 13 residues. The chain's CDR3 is CAISETYLGELFF. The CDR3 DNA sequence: TGTGCCATCAGTGAGACCTACCTGGGGGAGCTGTTTTTT.

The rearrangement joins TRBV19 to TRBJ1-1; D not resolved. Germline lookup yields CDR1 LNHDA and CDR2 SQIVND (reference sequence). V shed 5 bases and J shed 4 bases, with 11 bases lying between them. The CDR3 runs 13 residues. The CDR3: CASSLQWVTEAFF. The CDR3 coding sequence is TGTGCCAGTAGTCTCCAGTGGGTCACTGAAGCTTTCTTT.

The CDR3: CASSLVAAGDTEAFF. CDR3 bases: TGTGCCAGCAGCTTAGTAGCGGCAGGGGACACTGAAGCTTTCTTT. The rearrangement links TRBV7-8 to TRBJ1-1, with D tentatively TRBD1 (6 bases). The V end was cut by 1 base, the J end by 3 bases, with 12 bases between. Germline V gene sequence: CDR1 SGHVS, CDR2 FQNEAQ. The CDR3 loop spans 15 amino acids.

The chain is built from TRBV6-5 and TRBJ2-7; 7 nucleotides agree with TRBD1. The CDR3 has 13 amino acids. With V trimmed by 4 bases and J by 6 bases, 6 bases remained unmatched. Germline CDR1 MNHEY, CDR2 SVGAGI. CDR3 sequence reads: CASSSYRGGEQYF. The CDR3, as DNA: TGTGCCAGCAGTTCGTACAGGGGCGGCGAGCAGTACTTC.

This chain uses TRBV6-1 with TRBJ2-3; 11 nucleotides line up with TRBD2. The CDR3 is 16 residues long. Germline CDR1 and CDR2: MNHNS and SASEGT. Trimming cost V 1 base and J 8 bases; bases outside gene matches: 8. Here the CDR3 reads CASSEGRLAGKVTQYF. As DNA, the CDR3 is TGTGCCAGCAGTGAAGGTAGACTAGCGGGGAAGGTTACGCAGTATTTT.

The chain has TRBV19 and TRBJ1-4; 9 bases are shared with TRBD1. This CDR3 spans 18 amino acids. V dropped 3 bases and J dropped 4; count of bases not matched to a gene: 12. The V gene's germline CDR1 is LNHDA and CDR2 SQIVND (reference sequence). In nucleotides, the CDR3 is TGTGCCAGTAGTATCTTGAGGATAACAGGGGGCGGTAATGAAAAACTGTTTTTT. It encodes CASSILRITGGGNEKLFF.

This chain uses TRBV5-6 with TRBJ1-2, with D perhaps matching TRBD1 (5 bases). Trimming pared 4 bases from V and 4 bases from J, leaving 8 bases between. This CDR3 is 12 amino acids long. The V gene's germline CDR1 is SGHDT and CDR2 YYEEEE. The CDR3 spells CASSGGRYGYTF. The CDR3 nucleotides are TGTGCCAGCAGCGGGGGTCGCTATGGCTACACCTTC.

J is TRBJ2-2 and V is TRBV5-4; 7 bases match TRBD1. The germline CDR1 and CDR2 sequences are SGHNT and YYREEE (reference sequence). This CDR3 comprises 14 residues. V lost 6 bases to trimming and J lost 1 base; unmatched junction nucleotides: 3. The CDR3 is CASTRQGNTGELFF. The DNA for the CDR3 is TGTGCCAGCACTCGACAGGGGAACACCGGGGAGCTGTTTTTT.

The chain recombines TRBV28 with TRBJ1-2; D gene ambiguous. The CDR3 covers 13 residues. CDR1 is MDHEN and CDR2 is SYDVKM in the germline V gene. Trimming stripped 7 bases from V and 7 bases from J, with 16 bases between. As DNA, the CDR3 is TGTGCCAGCACCAATTTTCTGCAGGCTGGCTACACCTTC. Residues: CASTNFLQAGYTF.

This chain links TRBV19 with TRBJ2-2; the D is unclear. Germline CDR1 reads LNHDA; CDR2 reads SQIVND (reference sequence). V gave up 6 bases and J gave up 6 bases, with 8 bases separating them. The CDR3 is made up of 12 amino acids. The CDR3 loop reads CASRADPGELFF. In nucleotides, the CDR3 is TGTGCCAGTAGAGCCGACCCCGGGGAGCTGTTTTTT.

The CDR3 spells CASSQELIGRMNEKLFF. In DNA, the CDR3 is TGCGCCAGCAGCCAAGAACTCATAGGACGGATGAATGAAAAACTGTTTTTT. The gene calls are TRBV4-1 and TRBJ1-4; unclear D gene. There are 17 residues in the CDR3. The ends were cut back, 0 bases at V and 5 bases at J, with 16 bases in the middle. Germline CDR1 reads MGHRA; CDR2 reads YSYEKL.

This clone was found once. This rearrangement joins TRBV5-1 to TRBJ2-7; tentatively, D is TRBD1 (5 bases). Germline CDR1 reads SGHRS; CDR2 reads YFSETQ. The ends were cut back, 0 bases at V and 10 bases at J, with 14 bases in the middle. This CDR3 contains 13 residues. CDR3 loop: CASSLGQMTEQYF. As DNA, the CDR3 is TGCGCCAGCAGCTTGGGACAGATGACGGAACAGTACTTC.

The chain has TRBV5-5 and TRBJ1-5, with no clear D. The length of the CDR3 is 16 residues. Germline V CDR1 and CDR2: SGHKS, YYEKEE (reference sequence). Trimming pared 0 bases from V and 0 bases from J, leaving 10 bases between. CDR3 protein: CASSLAGIYSNQPQHF. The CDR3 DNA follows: TGTGCCAGCAGCTTGGCGGGGATATATAGCAATCAGCCCCAGCATTTT.